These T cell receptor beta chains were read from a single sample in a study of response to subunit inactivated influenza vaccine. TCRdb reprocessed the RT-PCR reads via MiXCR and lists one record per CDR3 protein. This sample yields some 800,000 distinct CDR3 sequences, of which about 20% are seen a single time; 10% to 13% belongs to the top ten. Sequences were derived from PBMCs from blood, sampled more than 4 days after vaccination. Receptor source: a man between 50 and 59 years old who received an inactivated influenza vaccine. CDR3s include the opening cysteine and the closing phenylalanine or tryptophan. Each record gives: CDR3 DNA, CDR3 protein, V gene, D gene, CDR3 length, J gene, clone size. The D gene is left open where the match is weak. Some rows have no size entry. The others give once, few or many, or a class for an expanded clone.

CDR3nt: TGTGCCAGCAGCGTAGCAGCAGGGGCCCTGAACACTGAAGCTTTCTTT
CDR3aa: CASSVAAGALNTEAFF
v_gene: TRBV9
d_gene: -
len: 16
j_gene: TRBJ1-1
abundance: few

CDR3nt: TGCGCCAGCAGCCTCGACGAGAACACTGAAGCTTTCTTT
CDR3aa: CASSLDENTEAFF
v_gene: TRBV5-1
d_gene: -
len: 13
j_gene: TRBJ1-1
abundance: -

CDR3nt: TGCAGTGCTAGCCCCTGGGGCGGGGCCGATCAGCCCCAGCATTTT
CDR3aa: CSASPWGGADQPQHF
v_gene: TRBV20-1
d_gene: -
len: 15
j_gene: TRBJ1-5
abundance: -

CDR3nt: TGTGCCAGCAGCTTGCTAGCGGGCTCCACAGATACGCATTATTTT
CDR3aa: CASSLLAGSTDTHYF
v_gene: TRBV7-8
d_gene: TRBD2
len: 15
j_gene: TRBJ2-3
abundance: -

CDR3nt: TGTGCCAGCAGGCCTCCGGCAGGTCGAAAACACTCTGGGGCCAACGTCCTGACTTTC
CDR3aa: CASRPPAGRKHSGANVLTF
v_gene: TRBV6-5
d_gene: -
len: 19
j_gene: TRBJ2-6
abundance: -

CDR3nt: TGTGCCAGCAGTTTAGCGGGGGCCATAAACACCGGGGAGCTGTTTTTT
CDR3aa: CASSLAGAINTGELFF
v_gene: TRBV12-3/TRBV12-4
d_gene: -
len: 16
j_gene: TRBJ2-2
abundance: few

CDR3nt: TGTGCCAGCAGCGAGCCGGGACTAGTCTACAATGAGCAGTTCTTC
CDR3aa: CASSEPGLVYNEQFF
v_gene: TRBV5-6
d_gene: TRBD2
len: 15
j_gene: TRBJ2-1
abundance: -

CDR3nt: TGTGCCACCAGTGACCCGGGACTGGTTTACAATGAGCAGTTCTTC
CDR3aa: CATSDPGLVYNEQFF
v_gene: TRBV24-1
d_gene: -
len: 15
j_gene: TRBJ2-1
abundance: -

CDR3nt: TGTGCCAGCAGAAAGACAGGGGCGGTTTTTGAAAAACTGTTTTTT
CDR3aa: CASRKTGAVFEKLFF
v_gene: TRBV6-1
d_gene: TRBD1
len: 15
j_gene: TRBJ1-4
abundance: few

CDR3nt: TGCAGTGCTAGAGATAGCCAGGGGGCTTCTGGAAACACCATATATTTT
CDR3aa: CSARDSQGASGNTIYF
v_gene: TRBV20-1
d_gene: TRBD1
len: 16
j_gene: TRBJ1-3
abundance: few

CDR3nt: TGTGCCAGCAGCTCAGGGCATTCCCAGGACGAGCAGTACTTC
CDR3aa: CASSSGHSQDEQYF
v_gene: TRBV7-9
d_gene: -
len: 14
j_gene: TRBJ2-7
abundance: -

CDR3nt: TGTGCCAGCAGTTACTCGTTGTGGCCTAGCGGGGTGCGGGCCCATGAGCAGTTCTTC
CDR3aa: CASSYSLWPSGVRAHEQFF
v_gene: TRBV6-2/TRBV6-3
d_gene: TRBD2
len: 19
j_gene: TRBJ2-1
abundance: many

CDR3nt: TGCAGTGCTAGAGAAACCCGAGGGGGGAACTACGAGCAGTACTTC
CDR3aa: CSARETRGGNYEQYF
v_gene: TRBV20-1
d_gene: -
len: 15
j_gene: TRBJ2-7
abundance: few

CDR3nt: TGTGCCAGCAGTTACTCGAAGGGGCGGACTGAAGCTTTCTTT
CDR3aa: CASSYSKGRTEAFF
v_gene: TRBV6-5
d_gene: -
len: 14
j_gene: TRBJ1-1
abundance: few

CDR3nt: TGTCCCCCGTTTTTGTTCCAGCAGCCTTACTACACCTTC
CDR3aa: CPPFLFQQPYYTF
v_gene: TRBV12-3/TRBV12-4
d_gene: -
len: 13
j_gene: TRBJ1-2
abundance: -

CDR3nt: TGCGCCAGCAGCCAAGGGGCCGACAGGTTCACCGGGGAGCTGTTTTTT
CDR3aa: CASSQGADRFTGELFF
v_gene: TRBV4-3
d_gene: -
len: 16
j_gene: TRBJ2-2
abundance: few

CDR3nt: TGTGCTAGCAGCTTATCCCCCGCGGGGGGGAATGAGCAGTTCTTC
CDR3aa: CASSLSPAGGNEQFF
v_gene: TRBV7-7
d_gene: TRBD2
len: 15
j_gene: TRBJ2-1
abundance: few

CDR3nt: TGTGCCAGCAGCCCCCGGGCACACCAAGAGACCCAGTACTTC
CDR3aa: CASSPRAHQETQYF
v_gene: TRBV5-5
d_gene: -
len: 14
j_gene: TRBJ2-5
abundance: few

CDR3nt: TGTGCCAGCAGTTTAGGGAGCCCCTACGAGCAGTACTTC
CDR3aa: CASSLGSPYEQYF
v_gene: TRBV7-9
d_gene: -
len: 13
j_gene: TRBJ2-7
abundance: many

CDR3nt: TGTGCCAGCAGTTACTCCGCAAGGGGGGGCACTGAAGCTTTCTTT
CDR3aa: CASSYSARGGTEAFF
v_gene: TRBV6-5
d_gene: -
len: 15
j_gene: TRBJ1-1
abundance: -

CDR3nt: TGTGCCAGCAGCCAAGAAGACAGGGGGCCCTATGGCTACACCTTC
CDR3aa: CASSQEDRGPYGYTF
v_gene: TRBV4-2
d_gene: TRBD1
len: 15
j_gene: TRBJ1-2
abundance: many

CDR3nt: TGCAGTGTTAAGGAGAACAGGGACTACGAGCAGTACTTC
CDR3aa: CSVKENRDYEQYF
v_gene: TRBV20-1
d_gene: -
len: 13
j_gene: TRBJ2-7
abundance: many

CDR3nt: TGTGCCAGCAGCTTACAATGGGGGGAGGGGGAGACCCAGTACTTC
CDR3aa: CASSLQWGEGETQYF
v_gene: TRBV7-2
d_gene: TRBD2
len: 15
j_gene: TRBJ2-5
abundance: -